The rows below give T cell receptor beta chains drawn from one sample of a study of cytomegalovirus exposure and HLA in healthy donors. Method: immunoSEQ multiplex PCR; TCRdb's copy keeps in-frame clones and lacks some. The sample lists around 150,000 clones, about 75% occurring once. The sample comprised PBMCs. The receptors here all came from a woman aged 45-59 years in good health and CMV-seropositive. The CDR3 runs from the conserved cysteine through the conserved F or W. The D gene is left open where the match is weak. Some rows mark clone size as missing; the rest say once, few, many or name a class of expanded clone.

V gene	J gene	clone size	D gene	CDR3 DNA	CDR3 protein
TRBV2	TRBJ1-2	NA	NA	TGTGCCAGCAGTGAATCCGGGTATGGCTACACCTTC	CASSESGYGYTF
TRBV6-1	TRBJ2-5	NA	NA	TGTGCCAGCAGCGTTGACAGAGTCCAAGAGACCCAGTACTTC	CASSVDRVQETQYF
TRBV7-6	TRBJ1-1	few	NA	TGTGCCAGCAGCAAGGACACGAACACTGAAGCTTTCTTT	CASSKDTNTEAFF
TRBV9	TRBJ2-1	NA	NA	TGTGCCAGCAGCGTAGATGGCGGAGCCTCCTACAATGAGCAGTTCTTC	CASSVDGGASYNEQFF
TRBV30	TRBJ2-2	NA	NA	TGTGCCTGGAGTGTAGTAGCTTCCGGGGAGCTGTTTTTT	CAWSVVASGELFF
TRBV2	TRBJ1-4	once	TRBD1	TGTGCCAGCAATGTAGACAGGGTTGGTGAAAAACTGTTTTTT	CASNVDRVGEKLFF
TRBV6-6	TRBJ1-2	NA	TRBD1	TGTGCCAGCAGTCACGACAGGGGGCTTGGCTACACCTTC	CASSHDRGLGYTF
TRBV9	TRBJ1-3	few	NA	TGTGCCAGCAGCGGGACACTTGGAAACACCATATATTTT	CASSGTLGNTIYF
TRBV7-6	TRBJ2-7	NA	TRBD2	TGTGCCAGCAGCTTTCTAGCGGAACACTCCTACGAGCAGTACTTC	CASSFLAEHSYEQYF
TRBV2	TRBJ1-5	NA	NA	TGTGCCAGCAGTGAACGTATGGGGGGTCAGCCCCAGCATTTT	CASSERMGGQPQHF
TRBV2	TRBJ2-5	NA	TRBD2	TGTGCCAGCAGTGAAAGCGGGGGGGCGTACCAAGAGACCCAGTACTTC	CASSESGGAYQETQYF
TRBV5-4	TRBJ2-7	NA	TRBD2	TGTGCCAGCAGCCCCCCCCCACTAGCGGAGGGTGGCCCCTACGAGCAGTACTTC	CASSPPPLAEGGPYEQYF
TRBV21-1	TRBJ1-1	NA	NA	TGTGCCAGCAGCAAATGCTTTGGAGGGTTCATGAACACTGAAGCTTTCTTT	CASSKCFGGFMNTEAFF
TRBV6-6	TRBJ2-3	NA	TRBD2	TGTGCCAGCAGATTCGGGGGGACCAGCACAGATACGCAGTATTTT	CASRFGGTSTDTQYF
TRBV19	TRBJ1-1	NA	TRBD1	TGTGCCAGTAGCCAGGACAGGGGCACAAATATGAACACTGAAGCTTTCTTT	CASSQDRGTNMNTEAFF
TRBV9	TRBJ2-7	NA	NA	TGTGCCAGCAGCGTAGCTGGGCAGGGAGGCTACGAGCAGTACTTC	CASSVAGQGGYEQYF
TRBV30	TRBJ1-5	NA	NA	TGTGCCTGGGAAAGGGGGGGGTCGGGGCAGCCCCAGCATTTT	CAWERGGSGQPQHF
TRBV30	TRBJ1-6	NA	NA	TGTGCCTGGACTCAGGGGCTGTATAATTCACCCCTCCACTTT	CAWTQGLYNSPLHF
TRBV5-1	TRBJ2-5	once	TRBD2	TGCGCCAGCAGCTTAAATCCACCGTCGGGACTAGCGGATAAAGAGACCCAGTACTTC	CASSLNPPSGLADKETQYF
TRBV28	TRBJ2-5	NA	NA	TGTGCCACCCGGTCTGGAGGGTCCGGGGAGACCCAGTACTTC	CATRSGGSGETQYF
TRBV30	TRBJ1-3	NA	TRBD1	TGTGCCTGTGACAGGGCCTTTGGAAACACCATATATTTT	CACDRAFGNTIYF
TRBV2	TRBJ2-3	NA	TRBD2	TGTGCCAGCAGCCGGACTAGCGGGGGGTCCGTGGGCACAGATACGCAGTATTTT	CASSRTSGGSVGTDTQYF
TRBV2	TRBJ1-4	NA	NA	TGTGCCAGCAGCGCCGGGGCCGGTGGGGGGGGTTTTCGACTGTTTTTT	CASSAGAGGGGFRLFF
TRBV5-8	TRBJ1-5	NA	NA	TGTGCCAGCAGCGCTGGCCTGAATCAGCCCCAGCATTTT	CASSAGLNQPQHF
TRBV4-2	TRBJ2-1	once	TRBD2	TGTGCCAGCAGCCAAGATACTAGCGTGGTTGAGCAGTTCTTC	CASSQDTSVVEQFF
TRBV6-5	TRBJ2-7	NA	NA	TGTGCCAGCAGGCCGTCGGACGGGGTCTACGAGCAGTACTTC	CASRPSDGVYEQYF
TRBV2	TRBJ2-6	few	NA	TGTGCCCAGCAAGGCACAGCCGGGGCCAACGTCCTGACTTTC	CAQQGTAGANVLTF
TRBV6-4	TRBJ2-7	NA	TRBD1	TGTGCCAGCAGTGACATCGATCGGGACAGGAACTCCTACGAGCAGTACTTC	CASSDIDRDRNSYEQYF
TRBV13	TRBJ2-1	few	NA	TGTGCCAGCAGCTTATTCGGACAGTCCTACAATGAGCAGTTCTTC	CASSLFGQSYNEQFF
TRBV5-5	TRBJ2-7	NA	TRBD1	TGTGCCAGCAGCCCGAGACAGGGTCGGGAGCAGTACTTC	CASSPRQGREQYF
TRBV7-2	TRBJ2-1	NA	TRBD2	TGTGCCAGCAGCTCGGGGGGGGCGACCTACAATGAGCAGTTCTTC	CASSSGGATYNEQFF
TRBV14	TRBJ1-4	NA	NA	TGTGCCAGCAGCCAATGGGGGCGAGAAAAACTGTTTTTT	CASSQWGREKLFF